Listed below are T cell receptor beta chains from one sample, sequenced in a study of blood T cells in healthy people across ages. One entry per CDR3 protein results from TCRdb running MiXCR on the 5' RACE reads. The table records fewer than 1,200,000 distinct CDR3 sequences, roughly 24% of them present only once. The data also belong to a second study, concerning T cells of mothers and their children.

The sample was blood. The receptors stem from a girl aged 2-10 years in good health. CDR3s include the opening cysteine and the closing phenylalanine or tryptophan. A D gene is named only where the DNA matches it firmly. Rows give clone size only sometimes, using once, few, many, or a class for an expanded clone.

v_call,j_call,clone_size,d_call,cdr3_nt,cdr3_aa
TRBV12-3/TRBV12-4,TRBJ1-1,.,.,TGTGCCAGCAGTTTAGGGGTGAGGGACACTGAAGCTTTCTTT,CASSLGVRDTEAFF
TRBV19,TRBJ1-5,.,.,TGTGCCAGTAGTTCCGGGCCACCAAATCAGCCCCAGCATTTT,CASSSGPPNQPQHF
TRBV12-3/TRBV12-4,TRBJ1-2,few,.,TGTGCCAGCAGTCCGGACGGCCGCTACACCTTC,CASSPDGRYTF
TRBV12-3/TRBV12-4,TRBJ2-7,few,.,TGTGCCAGCAGGCGAGGGACCAGCTCCTACGAGCAGTACTTC,CASRRGTSSYEQYF
TRBV7-6,TRBJ2-5,.,.,TGTGCCAGCAGCTTCAGGGAACAGACCCAGTACTTC,CASSFREQTQYF
TRBV7-9,TRBJ2-2,.,.,TGTGCCAGCAGCTTAGCCAGGGAAGACGGGGAGCTGTTTTTT,CASSLAREDGELFF
TRBV7-3,TRBJ2-1,few,TRBD2,TGTGCCAGCAGCCCCGGGTTGACAGGGCAACGGCGGGAGGGAAGGAATGAGCAGTTCTTC,CASSPGLTGQRREGRNEQFF
TRBV20-1,TRBJ2-3,.,.,TGCAGTGCTAGGGAGGCGGGGACCCCCCCTGGGGATACGCAGTATTTT,CSAREAGTPPGDTQYF
TRBV7-2,TRBJ2-1,.,.,TGTGCCAGCAGCTTAGATTTCAAGGGCAGTAGCTCCTACAATGAGCAGTTCTTC,CASSLDFKGSSSYNEQFF
TRBV4-1,TRBJ2-7,few,.,TGCGCCAGCAGCCAAGGGCCCAACAGGAACGAGCAGTACTTC,CASSQGPNRNEQYF
TRBV3-1,TRBJ2-3,few,.,TGTGCCAGCAGCCGAATGGCTAGCACAGATACGCAGTATTTT,CASSRMASTDTQYF
TRBV29-1,TRBJ1-1,.,.,TGCAGCGTTGAAACGGCAAACACTGAAGCTTTCTTT,CSVETANTEAFF
TRBV6-1,TRBJ2-5,.,.,TGTGCCAGCAGTGCCCCACGGGGGGCGCAGGAAGAGACCCAGTACTTC,CASSAPRGAQEETQYF
TRBV3-1,TRBJ2-1,few,TRBD2,TGTGCCAGCAGCCAAGACGGGAGGGTCTACAATGAGCAGTTCTTC,CASSQDGRVYNEQFF
TRBV28,TRBJ1-2,few,.,TGTGCCAGCAGCCCCGGTGGGCTTTTAAGAACCTATAGCTACACCTTC,CASSPGGLLRTYSYTF
TRBV29-1,TRBJ2-7,.,.,TGCAGCGTTGTTTTAGGTCCCTACGAGCAGTACTTC,CSVVLGPYEQYF
TRBV21-1,TRBJ1-2,.,.,TGTGCCAGCAGCGAAAGGCGCGAGGAAGGCTACACCTTC,CASSERREEGYTF
TRBV5-4,TRBJ2-3,few,TRBD1,TGTGCCAGCAGACAGGGGGATACGCAGTATTTT,CASRQGDTQYF
TRBV5-6,TRBJ2-7,.,.,TGTGCCAGCAGCTTGGGACAGCGAAACGAGCAGTACTTC,CASSLGQRNEQYF
TRBV18,TRBJ2-1,.,.,TGTGCCAGCTCACCACCGAGGGACTCACAGTTCTTC,CASSPPRDSQFF
TRBV5-1,TRBJ2-5,.,TRBD2,TGCGCCAGCAGCTTGGGCCGGTTACCGGGACTAGCGAGGCAGACCCAGTACTTC,CASSLGRLPGLARQTQYF
TRBV5-1,TRBJ2-1,.,TRBD1,TGCGCCGGCAGCGCGACAGGGTTCAGCAATGAGCAGTTCTTC,CAGSATGFSNEQFF
TRBV5-1,TRBJ2-3,.,.,TGCGCCAGCAGCTTTGGTCGGGACACCTCAGATACGCAGTATTTT,CASSFGRDTSDTQYF
TRBV29-1,TRBJ1-2,.,.,TGCAGCGTTGAGGCCGGGACTAACCGGATTGGCTACACCTTC,CSVEAGTNRIGYTF
TRBV7-2,TRBJ2-5,.,TRBD2,TGTGCCAGCAGCTTAGCGGGTAGCGGGGGGGGACTTAATCGAGAGACCCAGTACTTC,CASSLAGSGGGLNRETQYF
TRBV4-1,TRBJ2-3,few,.,TGCGCCAGCAGCCAAAGAGGGAACAGTCCAGATACGCAGTATTTT,CASSQRGNSPDTQYF
TRBV7-2,TRBJ1-1,few,.,TGTGCCAGCAGCCCCGAAGTAGCGAACACTGAAGCTTTCTTT,CASSPEVANTEAFF
TRBV7-9,TRBJ2-3,.,.,TGTGCCAGCAGCCTCCGACAGGAGAGCACAGATACGCAGTATTTT,CASSLRQESTDTQYF
TRBV3-1,TRBJ2-3,.,.,TGTGCCAGCAGCCAAGGTGGGAGCCGCACAGATACGCAGTATTTT,CASSQGGSRTDTQYF
TRBV24-1,TRBJ2-7,.,TRBD1,TGTGCCACCAGCGCGACAGGGGTGGACGAGCAGTACTTC,CATSATGVDEQYF
TRBV3-1,TRBJ2-5,.,TRBD2,TGTGCCAGCAGCCAAGTAGCGGGTGTGCACGAGACCCAGTACTTC,CASSQVAGVHETQYF
TRBV12-3/TRBV12-4,TRBJ2-7,many,.,TGTGCCAGCCGACGGCTGGTTTTGGCCGAGCAGTACTTC,CASRRLVLAEQYF
TRBV4-3,TRBJ2-1,few,.,TGCGCCAGCAGCCAAGATCTTACCGGGGTACGGTCCAATGAGCAGTTCTTC,CASSQDLTGVRSNEQFF
TRBV6-4,TRBJ2-1,few,.,TGTGCCAGCAGTGTCTATAGGGGGGTCTACAATGAGCAGTTCTTC,CASSVYRGVYNEQFF
TRBV5-1,TRBJ1-1,few,TRBD1,TGCGCCAGCAGCCCCCGACAGGGAAAGAGGACTGAAGCTTTCTTT,CASSPRQGKRTEAFF
TRBV12-3/TRBV12-4,TRBJ2-4,many,.,TGTGCCAGCAGTTTAATTAGTCCCATTCAGTACTTC,CASSLISPIQYF
TRBV3-1,TRBJ2-5,.,.,TGTGCCAGCAGCCCGATCTCCTTAAGGGGGGAGACCCATTACTTC,CASSPISLRGETHYF
TRBV29-1,TRBJ2-1,.,.,TGCAGCGTTGTAGACAGGCGGGATGAGCAGTTCTTC,CSVVDRRDEQFF
TRBV12-3/TRBV12-4,TRBJ1-5,few,.,TGTGCCAGCAGTTTAGAAATCTATCAGCCCCAGCATTTT,CASSLEIYQPQHF
TRBV20-1,TRBJ2-3,.,TRBD2,TGCAGTGCTAGCCCACTAGCGGGAGGCACAGATACGCAGTATTTT,CSASPLAGGTDTQYF
TRBV27,TRBJ2-1,.,TRBD2,TGTGCCAGCAGTACCGGGACTAGCGGGACGGAGCAGTTCTTC,CASSTGTSGTEQFF
TRBV4-1,TRBJ2-1,.,.,TGCGCCAGCAGCCACTCCAGGGGTCCGCCCTACAATGAGCAGTTCTTC,CASSHSRGPPYNEQFF
TRBV29-1,TRBJ2-7,.,.,TGCAGCGCTAAACGGGGGTCCTACGAGCAGTACTTC,CSAKRGSYEQYF
TRBV2,TRBJ1-2,.,.,TGTGCCAGCAGCGATACCGGGTCCAACTTCTTATTCTATGGCTACACCTTC,CASSDTGSNFLFYGYTF
TRBV3-1,TRBJ2-1,few,.,TGTGCCAGCAGACGGACCGGCGGAAATGAGCAGTTCTTC,CASRRTGGNEQFF
TRBV2,TRBJ2-7,.,.,TGTGCCAGCAGTTTTACCGGAATCTCCTACGAGCAGTACTTC,CASSFTGISYEQYF
TRBV20-1,TRBJ1-1,few,TRBD1,TGCAGTGCTAGTGGACAGGGAGCCTTGAACACTGAAGCTTTCTTT,CSASGQGALNTEAFF
TRBV4-1,TRBJ2-1,.,.,TGCGCCAGCAGCCAAGAAGTCAGTTCCTACAATGAGCAGTTCTTC,CASSQEVSSYNEQFF
TRBV12-3/TRBV12-4,TRBJ1-2,.,.,TGTGCCAGCAGTTCGTATACAGTCAACTATGGCTACACCTTC,CASSSYTVNYGYTF
TRBV12-3/TRBV12-4,TRBJ2-3,.,TRBD2,TGTGCCAGCACCCTGGGACTAGCGGCAGGAGGGCAGTATTTT,CASTLGLAAGGQYF
TRBV20-1,TRBJ2-5,.,.,TGCAGTGCTACGCCCGGGACGGGAGAAGAGACCCAGTACTTC,CSATPGTGEETQYF
TRBV3-1,TRBJ2-1,.,TRBD2,TGTGCCAGCAGCCTACTAGCGGGAGCTTATGAGCAGTTCTTC,CASSLLAGAYEQFF
TRBV15,TRBJ1-4,.,.,TGTGCCACCAGCAGAATGAGTCGACCCCGGGATGAAAAACTGTTTTTT,CATSRMSRPRDEKLFF
TRBV12-3/TRBV12-4,TRBJ2-5,few,TRBD2,TGTGCCAGCAGCCGGACTAGCGGGGGCGGAGAGACCCAGTACTTC,CASSRTSGGGETQYF
TRBV28,TRBJ2-7,.,.,TGTGCCAGCGGAACAGGTCGAGAAAAGGGGGAGTACTTC,CASGTGREKGEYF